The 18 T cell receptor beta chains listed next were all sequenced from one sample in a study of blood T cell repertoires in COVID-19. Using immunoSEQ multiplex PCR, the repertoire was profiled, and TCRdb retains in-frame clones only, with some absent. The sample has over 350,000 clones; roughly nine tenths are singletons. The sample taken for sequencing was PBMCs or T cells enriched from blood (not recorded which). These receptor sequences come from a woman between 18 and 29 years old with acute COVID-19.

CDR3 coding DNA: TGTGCCAGCTCACCGGGGGCAGACAATCAGCCCCAGCATTTT. Its protein product is CASSPGADNQPQHF. The rearrangement uses TRBV18 and TRBJ1-5, with a weak D call TRBD1 (6 bases). Trimming took 3 bases from V and 3 from J, leaving 9 bases between them. Germline CDR1 reads KGHSH; CDR2 reads LQKENI. The CDR3 is 14 amino acids.

The chain is built from TRBV5-1 and TRBJ1-1, with 7 bases lining up with TRBD1. With 3 bases clipped from V and 3 bases from J, the junction kept 2 bases outside the gene matches. Looked up from germline, CDR1 is SGHRS and CDR2 is YFSETQ. This CDR3 comprises 13 residues. The CDR3 protein is CASSSDRDTEAFF. The CDR3 DNA sequence: TGCGCCAGCAGCTCCGACAGGGACACTGAAGCTTTCTTT.

The chain recombines TRBV2 with TRBJ2-1; unclear D gene. CDR1 and CDR2 from the germline V gene are SNHLY and FYNNEI. Trimming removed 6 bases at V and 0 bases at J, with 15 bases between. This CDR3 has 16 amino acids. The CDR3 sequence is CASRYLVQSSYNEQFF. Here the CDR3 DNA reads TGTGCCAGCAGATACCTCGTACAGAGCTCCTACAATGAGCAGTTCTTC.

The V and J genes are TRBV5-1 and TRBJ2-2; 7 bases agree with TRBD1. The CDR3 has 14 residues. J lost 0 bases, V lost 7 bases, and 3 bases had no gene match. CDR1 and CDR2 (germline): SGHRS, YFSETQ. CDR3 nucleotides: TGCGCCAGCGCAGGACAGGCGAACACCGGGGAGCTGTTTTTT. Amino acid sequence: CASAGQANTGELFF. The full variable domain, its missing parts supplied by reference TRBV5-1 and TRBJ2-2, is KAGVTQTPRYLIKTRGQQVTLSCSPISGHRSVSWYQQTPGQGLQFLFEYFSETQRNKGNFPGRFSGRQFSNSRSEMNVSTLELGDSALYLCASAGQANTGELFFGEGSRLTVL.

The chain employs TRBV18 and TRBJ1-1; D is perhaps TRBD1 (6 bases). The CDR3 length is 14 residues. V lost 2 bases, J lost 1 base, and 8 bases lay in between. Germline values: CDR1 KGHSH, CDR2 LQKENI. In DNA form, the CDR3 reads TGTGCCAGCTCACCAGACAGGAAGAACACTGAAGCTTTCTTT. Translation: CASSPDRKNTEAFF. Looking up the rest from reference TRBV18 and TRBJ1-1 gives the full variable domain: NAGVMQNPRHLVRRRGQEARLRCSPMKGHSHVYWYRQLPEEGLKFMVYLQKENIIDESGMPKERFSAEFPKEGPSILRIQQVVRGDSAAYFCASSPDRKNTEAFFGQGTRLTVV.

This chain connects TRBV9 to TRBJ1-4; possibly TRBD1 for D (6 bases). The CDR3 loop spans 15 amino acids. Trimming shortened V by 3 bases and J by 1 base, and 10 bases separated the two germline ends. Germline values: CDR1 SGDLS, CDR2 YYNGEE. CDR3 coding DNA: TGTGCCAGCAGCGAGGGGACAATAACTAATGAAAAACTGTTTTTT. Translating it yields CASSEGTITNEKLFF.

The gene calls are TRBV10-1 and TRBJ2-3; 8 positions match TRBD2. CDR1 and CDR2 from the germline V gene are WNHNN and SYGVQD (reference sequence). The V gene end was trimmed by 3 bases and the J gene end by 0 bases; junction bases not matched to a gene: 8. CDR3 length: 17 amino acids. The CDR3 sequence: CASSDYPAGESTDTQYF. The CDR3 DNA follows: TGCGCCAGCAGTGACTATCCAGCGGGGGAGAGCACAGATACGCAGTATTTT.

The V call is TRBV14, the J call TRBJ2-5; D may be TRBD1 (6 bases). The CDR3 is 14 residues long. V was shortened by 4 bases and J by 2 bases, with 11 bases between the two germline ends. The germline V gene encodes CDR1 SGHDN and CDR2 FVKESK. The CDR3 here is CASSPRGQQETQYF. The DNA of the CDR3 is TGTGCCAGCAGCCCAAGAGGACAGCAAGAGACCCAGTACTTC.

The chain joins TRBV29-1 to TRBJ2-6; D possibly corresponds to TRBD2 (6 bases). Trimming shortened V by 6 bases and J by 1 base, and 19 bases separated the two germline ends. The CDR3 has 17 amino acids. CDR1 and CDR2 from the germline V gene are SQVTM and ANQGSEA. CDR3 bases: TGCAGCGTGTTTGCCGGCGCAGGGAGGTCTGGGGCCAACGTCCTGACTTTC. It translates to CSVFAGAGRSGANVLTF.

The chain links TRBV28 to TRBJ1-6; TRBD1 might be the D (6 bases). This CDR3 has 12 residues. The V and J ends lost 6 bases and 17 bases respectively, with 17 bases between them. CDR1 MDHEN and CDR2 SYDVKM come from the germline V gene. The CDR3 DNA reads as TGTGCCAGCAGCTGGGAACAGGGATTCGTCCACTTT. The encoded protein is CASSWEQGFVHF.

This chain connects TRBV19 to TRBJ2-4, with TRBD2 matching over 9 bases. This CDR3 is built from 14 residues. After removal of 6 bases from V and 4 bases from J, the junction contained 4 bases not matched to a gene. From germline, CDR1 is LNHDA and CDR2 SQIVND (reference sequence). The CDR3 protein is CASRVTSGKNIQYF. The CDR3 DNA follows: TGTGCCAGTAGGGTGACTAGCGGAAAAAACATTCAGTACTTC. The whole variable domain, remainder taken from reference TRBV19 and TRBJ2-4, is DGGITQSPKYLFRKEGQNVTLSCEQNLNHDAMYWYRQDPGQGLRLIYYSQIVNDFQKGDIAEGYSVSREKKESFPLTVTSAQKNPTAFYLCASRVTSGKNIQYFGAGTRLSVL.

This chain links TRBV7-2 with TRBJ2-2, with a possible D match to TRBD2 (5 bases). V was shortened by 4 bases and J by 6 bases, with 9 bases between the two germline ends. Germline V lookup: CDR1 SGHTA, CDR2 FQGNSA. The CDR3 is 13 amino acids. The CDR3, as DNA: TGTGCCAGCAGCTCCCCGGGGTCCGGGGAGCTGTTTTTT. This translates into CASSSPGSGELFF.

The chain joins TRBV12-3 or TRBV12-4 to TRBJ2-6; D remains ambiguous. Trimming pared 8 bases from V and 1 base from J, leaving 6 bases between. The length of the CDR3 is 13 residues. CDR3 nucleotide sequence: TGTGCCAGCTCCCATTCTGGGGCCAACGTCCTGACTTTC. The encoded protein is CASSHSGANVLTF.

V is TRBV6-6 and J is TRBJ1-2; no clear D gene. The V end was cut by 8 bases, the J end by 3 bases, with 13 bases between. Germline CDR1 reads MNHNY; CDR2 reads SVGAGI (reference sequence). This CDR3 is 13 amino acids long. The CDR3 region has the DNA TGTGCCAGCCGGGAGGCCGGGGACTATGGCTACACCTTC. It yields the protein CASREAGDYGYTF.

The rearrangement links TRBV7-2 to TRBJ2-1; 12 bases agree with TRBD2. Germline V CDR1 and CDR2: SGHTA, FQGNSA. Unmatched junction bases numbered 7, after V lost 5 bases and J lost 8 bases. This CDR3 has 15 amino acids. The DNA for the CDR3 is TGTGCCAGCAGCCCGACTAGCGGGAGATTAGATGAGCAGTTCTTC. It encodes CASSPTSGRLDEQFF.

The chain joins TRBV30 to TRBJ2-5; 10 nucleotides align to TRBD1. The germline V gene has CDR1 GTSNPN and CDR2 SVGIG (reference sequence). This CDR3 is built from 13 residues. Trimming took 4 bases from V and 5 from J; bases not matched to a gene: 4. The CDR3 DNA reads TGTGCCTGGACCGGACAGGGGGGGGAGACCCAGTACTTC. It yields the protein CAWTGQGGETQYF. Drawing the rest from reference TRBV30 and TRBJ2-5, the complete variable domain is SQTIHQWPATLVQPVGSPLSLECTVEGTSNPNLYWYRQAAGRGLQLLFYSVGIGQISSEVPQNLSASRPQDRQFILSSKKLLLSDSGFYLCAWTGQGGETQYFGPGTRLLVL.

This clone was recorded only once. This chain links TRBV7-9 with TRBJ1-5, with a weak D call TRBD1 (5 bases). The length of the CDR3 is 13 residues. Trimming removed 3 bases from V and 7 bases from J, with 10 bases in between. Per the germline V gene, CDR1 is SEHNR and CDR2 is FQNEAQ (reference sequence). The CDR3 loop is CASSLRGGQPQHF. CDR3 DNA: TGTGCCAGCAGCTTGAGGGGAGGCCAGCCCCAGCATTTT.

The rearrangement links TRBV3-1 (or the pseudogene TRBV3-2) to TRBJ1-4, with 9 bases that match TRBD1. The V and J ends lost 4 bases and 11 bases, in that order; junction bases with no gene match: 8. There are 14 residues in the CDR3. CDR1 LGHDT and CDR2 YNNKEL come from the germline V gene (reference sequence). CDR3 region: CASSLGTGIIKLFF. Written as DNA, the CDR3 is TGTGCCAGCAGCCTAGGGACAGGGATTATTAAACTGTTTTTT.